The 29 T cell receptor beta chains below all came from one sample that was sequenced in a study of shared clonotypes between healthy human individuals. Repertoires were generated with immunoSEQ multiplex PCR, while TCRdb's copy carries only in-frame clones and drops some. The sample consists of a few million clones, 93% of them appearing once. Sequenced sample: naive CD4+ T cells from PBMCs. The subset: CD45RA+ positively selected. These receptors were obtained from a man between 18 and 35 years old in good health. Some clones in this sample may be carry-over from other donors' samples.

The CDR3 spells CASEPWQTDTQYF. DNA for the CDR3: TGTGCCTCCGAGCCGTGGCAAACAGATACGCAGTATTTT. This chain joins TRBV30 and TRBJ2-3; D uncertain. The CDR3 sequence is 13 residues long. Germline V gene sequence: CDR1 GTSNPN, CDR2 SVGIG (reference sequence). V dropped 7 bases and J dropped 3 bases, with 14 bases sitting between them. Complete variable domain (other parts from reference TRBV30 and TRBJ2-3): SQTIHQWPATLVQPVGSPLSLECTVEGTSNPNLYWYRQAAGRGLQLLFYSVGIGQISSEVPQNLSASRPQDRQFILSSKKLLLSDSGFYLCASEPWQTDTQYFGPGTRLTVL.

This clone turned up a few times. The genes are TRBV29-1 and TRBJ1-4; D gene unclear. The germline V and J ends were trimmed by 5 bases and 10 bases, with 14 bases remaining between them. The CDR3 runs to 12 residues. Germline V gene lookup returns CDR1 SQVTM and CDR2 ANQGSEA. CDR3 residues: CSVLSPARKLFF. For the CDR3, the DNA is TGCAGCGTTCTCTCACCCGCCAGAAAACTGTTTTTT. Based on the CDR3 plus reference TRBV29-1 and TRBJ1-4, the full variable domain is SAVISQKPSRDICQRGTSLTIQCQVDSQVTMMFWYRQQPGQSLTLIATANQGSEATYESGFVIDKFPISRPNLTFSTLTVSNMSPEDSSIYLCSVLSPARKLFFGSGTQLSVL.

The chain is built from TRBV19 and TRBJ2-5; 8 nucleotides align to TRBD1. The J segment lost 5 bases and the V segment lost 5 bases, leaving 7 bases of the junction unmatched. CDR1 and CDR2 from the germline V gene are LNHDA and SQIVND (reference sequence). The CDR3 is 14 residues long. DNA of the CDR3: TGTGCCAGTAGTTCCGGTTGGACAGGGGAGACCCAGTACTTC. Protein product: CASSSGWTGETQYF.

This clone was seen a single time. This chain uses TRBV5-4 with TRBJ2-3; TRBD1 is a possible D gene (5 bases). The V gene's germline CDR1 is SGHNT and CDR2 YYREEE (reference sequence). This CDR3 has 15 amino acids. Trimming cost V 7 bases and J 3 bases, with 18 bases left between them. CDR3 loop: CASSAGLKSTDTQYF. The DNA for the CDR3 is TGTGCCAGCTCGGCAGGGTTAAAATCGACAGATACGCAGTATTTT.

The V call is TRBV11-3, the J call TRBJ2-3; tentatively, D is TRBD1 or TRBD2 (5 bases each). The CDR3 loop spans 15 amino acids. V was clipped by 5 bases and J by 6 bases, with 18 bases between them. Germline lookup yields CDR1 SGHNT and CDR2 YENEEA. CDR3 coding DNA: TGTGCCAGCAGCGGTCGAGGGGCCTACGGGGATACGCAGTATTTT. Translating gives CASSGRGAYGDTQYF.

This clone was picked up one time. V and J are TRBV18 and TRBJ1-1; possibly TRBD1 for D (6 bases). The ends were cut back, 5 bases at V and 5 bases at J, with 12 bases in the middle. This CDR3 contains 13 residues. Per germline, CDR1 KGHSH and CDR2 LQKENI. The CDR3 DNA is TGTGCCAGCTCATCACAGGGTTGGACTGAAGCTTTCTTT. It codes for CASSSQGWTEAFF.

In its sample, this clone was seen a few times. The rearrangement joins TRBV7-2 to TRBJ1-2; D is possibly TRBD1 (6 bases). The CDR3 is made up of 15 amino acids. CDR1 and CDR2 (germline): SGHTA, FQGNSA. With 5 bases removed from V and 4 bases from J, the gap between germline ends came to 17 bases. CDR3: CASSPKGVPTYGYTF. The CDR3 DNA follows: TGTGCCAGCAGCCCTAAGGGGGTCCCAACCTATGGCTACACCTTC. Together with reference TRBV7-2 and TRBJ1-2, the CDR3 gives the full variable domain: GAGVSQSPSNKVTEKGKDVELRCDPISGHTALYWYRQSLGQGLEFLIYFQGNSAPDKSGLPSDRFSAERTGGSVSTLTIQRTQQEDSAVYLCASSPKGVPTYGYTFGSGTRLTVV.

This chain connects TRBV6-1 to TRBJ2-5, with 13 bases aligning to TRBD2. V lost 6 bases to trimming and J lost 4 bases; unmatched junction nucleotides: 5. The CDR3 totals 15 residues. Per the germline V gene, CDR1 is MNHNS and CDR2 is SASEGT. CDR3: CASSRTSGSVETQYF. In DNA form, the CDR3 reads TGTGCCAGCAGCCGGACTAGCGGGAGCGTAGAGACCCAGTACTTC.

The rearrangement links TRBV6-5 to TRBJ1-1; no firm D call. Germline V gene sequence: CDR1 MNHEY, CDR2 SVGAGI. The CDR3 is 15 amino acids. V was clipped by 6 bases and J by 8 bases, with 22 bases between them. CDR3 sequence reads: CASRPTIDPKAEAFF. CDR3 sequence (DNA): TGTGCCAGCAGGCCTACCATTGACCCGAAGGCCGAAGCTTTCTTT.

This clone was detected only once. The J gene is TRBJ1-5, the V gene TRBV28, with a tentative D call TRBD1 (5 bases). From germline, CDR1 is MDHEN and CDR2 SYDVKM. The V and J ends lost 5 bases and 9 bases respectively, with 17 bases between them. The CDR3 length is 14 residues. CDR3 nucleotide sequence: TGTGCCAGCAGTCGGGACCTCTTTTTACGGCCCCAGCATTTT. Its protein product is CASSRDLFLRPQHF.

This clone was counted a single time. The chain joins TRBV5-1 to TRBJ2-5, with D perhaps TRBD1 (5 bases). Trimming shortened V by 0 bases and J by 3 bases, and 9 bases separated the two germline ends. The CDR3 consists of 14 residues. Germline CDR1 and CDR2: SGHRS and YFSETQ. DNA of the CDR3: TGCGCCAGCAGCTTGGCCGCGACAGAAGAGACCCAGTACTTC. This encodes CASSLAATEETQYF.

This chain connects TRBV7-9 to TRBJ1-1, with D unclear. Germline V gene sequence: CDR1 SEHNR, CDR2 FQNEAQ (reference sequence). The germline V and J ends were trimmed by 5 bases and 5 bases, with 12 bases remaining between them. The CDR3 loop spans 13 amino acids. In DNA form, the CDR3 reads TGTGCCAGCAGCCTACGCCCGGGAACTGAAGCTTTCTTT. Amino acid sequence: CASSLRPGTEAFF.

The genes are TRBV5-1 and TRBJ2-1; D possibly corresponds to TRBD1 (5 bases). Germline loops: CDR1 SGHRS, CDR2 YFSETQ. CDR3 length: 17 amino acids. Trimming removed 3 bases at V and 6 bases at J, with 22 bases between. The chain's CDR3 is CASSSASKRIRGNEQFF. The CDR3 DNA is TGCGCCAGCAGCTCTGCCTCTAAACGGATTAGGGGCAATGAGCAGTTCTTC.

This rearrangement joins TRBV5-6 to TRBJ2-5; D possibly corresponds to TRBD2 (7 bases). V was clipped by 3 bases and J by 5 bases, with 14 bases between them. The CDR3 consists of 14 residues. The germline V gene has CDR1 SGHDT and CDR2 YYEEEE. The DNA of the CDR3 is TGTGCCAGCAGCTCACGGGGGGCTAGGGAGACCCAGTACTTC. Its translation: CASSSRGARETQYF.

The V gene is TRBV4-1, the J gene TRBJ2-2, with TRBD2 matching 8 bases. This CDR3 contains 16 residues. Trimming cost V 4 bases and J 3 bases; bases outside gene matches: 7. The germline CDR1 and CDR2 sequences are MGHRA and YSYEKL. This CDR3 is CASSPYREGYTGELFF. The CDR3 DNA is TGCGCCAGCAGCCCTTACCGGGAGGGGTACACCGGGGAGCTGTTTTTT.

The chain links TRBV5-1 to TRBJ2-2, with 10 nucleotides matching TRBD2. This CDR3 spans 16 amino acids. Germline trimming cut 4 bases from V and 6 bases from J; bases unmatched to any gene: 9. Germline lookup yields CDR1 SGHRS and CDR2 YFSETQ. CDR3 amino acids: CASSETSGIEAGELFF. The CDR3 nucleotides are TGCGCCAGCAGCGAAACTAGCGGGATCGAAGCCGGGGAGCTGTTTTTT. The full variable domain, completed using reference TRBV5-1 and TRBJ2-2, is KAGVTQTPRYLIKTRGQQVTLSCSPISGHRSVSWYQQTPGQGLQFLFEYFSETQRNKGNFPGRFSGRQFSNSRSEMNVSTLELGDSALYLCASSETSGIEAGELFFGEGSRLTVL.

The gene calls are TRBV6-6 and TRBJ2-5; TRBD2 matches at 13 bases. The germline V gene encodes CDR1 MNHNY and CDR2 SVGAGI (reference sequence). The V segment lost 6 bases and the J segment 7 bases; nucleotides outside the gene matches: 8. The CDR3 length is 15 residues. Written as DNA, the CDR3 is TGTGCCAGCAGGAGGACTAGCGGGGGAGCGGGGACCCAGTACTTC. Translation gives CASRRTSGGAGTQYF.

The chain joins TRBV11-2 to TRBJ2-5; 8 bases line up with TRBD2. The CDR3 extends over 17 amino acids. V dropped 1 base and J dropped 4; count of bases not matched to a gene: 11. Germline CDR1 reads SGHAT; CDR2 reads FQNNGV. The CDR3 region has the DNA TGTGCCAGCAGCTTAGTAGGGACTAGTGGGCCGGGAGAGACCCAGTACTTC. The encoded protein is CASSLVGTSGPGETQYF.

CDR3 amino acids: CAWTDVGGTNEKLFF. In DNA, the CDR3 is TGTGCCTGGACGGACGTCGGGGGGACTAATGAAAAACTGTTTTTT. This chain uses TRBV30 with TRBJ1-4, with D maybe TRBD1 (5 bases). Looked up from germline, CDR1 is GTSNPN and CDR2 is SVGIG (reference sequence). The CDR3 contains 15 residues. Trimming removed 4 bases from V and 2 bases from J, with 14 bases in between.

Only one count was recorded for this clone. CDR3 loop: CASSSTSGRAIGETQYF. CDR3 nucleotides: TGCGCCAGCAGCTCTACTAGCGGGAGGGCCATAGGTGAGACCCAGTACTTC. The chain carries TRBV5-1 and TRBJ2-5; 13 bases align to TRBD2. CDR1 is SGHRS, CDR2 YFSETQ, per germline. The CDR3 is 17 amino acids. V lost 3 bases to trimming and J lost 5 bases; unmatched junction nucleotides: 10. Together with reference TRBV5-1 and TRBJ2-5, the CDR3 gives the full variable domain: KAGVTQTPRYLIKTRGQQVTLSCSPISGHRSVSWYQQTPGQGLQFLFEYFSETQRNKGNFPGRFSGRQFSNSRSEMNVSTLELGDSALYLCASSSTSGRAIGETQYFGPGTRLLVL.

This chain connects TRBV6-1 to TRBJ1-5; 8 nucleotides align to TRBD1. Trimming removed 7 bases from V and 3 bases from J; junction bases left unmatched: 5. CDR3 size: 14 residues. CDR1 and CDR2 from the germline V gene are MNHNS and SASEGT. CDR3 region: CASTARGPNQPQHF. The DNA for the CDR3 is TGTGCCAGCACGGCCAGGGGGCCCAATCAGCCCCAGCATTTT.

The table lists this clone with a few counts. The chain combines TRBV20-1 with TRBJ1-1; D gene unclear. The ends were cut back, 4 bases at V and 11 bases at J, with 14 bases in the middle. CDR3 length equals 11 residues. Germline V gene data show CDR1 as DFQATT and CDR2 as SNEGSKA (reference sequence). In DNA form, the CDR3 reads TGCAGTGCTAAAATAACGCTTGGGGCTTTCTTT. Its protein product is CSAKITLGAFF.

Regarding this clone: Other DNA sequences within the sample encode an identical CDR3. The CDR3 loop is CASSEGNSNQPQHF. The CDR3 region has the DNA TGTGCCAGCAGTGAGGGCAATAGCAATCAGCCCCAGCATTTT. The chain couples TRBV2 to TRBJ1-5; D remains ambiguous. The CDR3 is made up of 14 amino acids. V shed 3 bases and J shed 0 bases, with 6 bases lying between them. Germline values: CDR1 SNHLY, CDR2 FYNNEI.

V and J are TRBV29-1 and TRBJ2-3, with D maybe TRBD1 (6 bases). The CDR3 covers 13 residues. V lost 6 bases and J 0 bases, leaving 10 bases between the germline ends. Germline V CDR1 and CDR2: SQVTM, ANQGSEA. CDR3: CSVQTGSTDTQYF. The CDR3 DNA is TGCAGCGTCCAGACAGGCAGCACAGATACGCAGTATTTT.

The V call is TRBV6-1, the J call TRBJ2-5; D perhaps matches TRBD1 (6 bases). From germline, CDR1 is MNHNS and CDR2 SASEGT. Trimming pared 0 bases from V and 4 bases from J, leaving 9 bases between. The CDR3 extends over 14 amino acids. The CDR3 DNA follows: TGTGCCAGCAGTGAAGCATCCAGGGGAGAGACCCAGTACTTC. Encoded protein: CASSEASRGETQYF.

The chain is built from TRBV30 and TRBJ1-1; no definite D call. The CDR3 length is 12 residues. Germline-derived CDR1 and CDR2 are GTSNPN and SVGIG (reference sequence). V was trimmed by 0 bases and J by 10 bases, leaving 12 bases between them. For the CDR3, the DNA is TGTGCCTGGAGTGTACGGACGCTCGGAGCTTTCTTT. It encodes CAWSVRTLGAFF.

The gene calls are TRBV28 and TRBJ2-2; D uncertain. The CDR3 sequence is 14 residues long. CDR1 and CDR2 (germline): MDHEN, SYDVKM. The ends were cut back, 5 bases at V and 8 bases at J, with 15 bases in the middle. The CDR3 loop reads CASSLSGLSGELFF. The CDR3 DNA sequence: TGTGCCAGCAGTCTTTCTGGTCTTAGTGGGGAGCTGTTTTTT.

The chain couples TRBV5-1 to TRBJ2-1, with D possibly TRBD2 on 6 matching bases. The germline V and J ends were trimmed by 6 bases and 7 bases, with 23 bases remaining between them. Germline V gives CDR1 SGHRS, CDR2 YFSETQ. The CDR3 loop spans 16 amino acids. CDR3 residues: CASNFGNWRDGNEQFF. The DNA of the CDR3 is TGCGCCAGCAACTTTGGAAATTGGCGGGATGGGAATGAGCAGTTCTTC.

The genes are TRBV6-1 and TRBJ1-1, with D uncertain. V gave up 6 bases and J gave up 11 bases, with 10 bases separating them. The CDR3 has 10 amino acids. Germline V gene lookup returns CDR1 MNHNS and CDR2 SASEGT. CDR3 sequence (DNA): TGTGCCAGCAGCCGCCTCGGCGCTTTCTTT. Its protein product is CASSRLGAFF.